A single sample is the source of the 23 T cell receptor beta chains below, sequenced in a study of T cell responses to AZD1222 COVID-19 vaccine. Sequencing was performed with immunoSEQ multiplex PCR; in TCRdb, only in-frame clones are kept and a portion is missing. The sample yields 110,000 to 150,000 clones, 70% to 90% seen once. Sequenced material: peripheral blood, taken on day 0 of AZD1222 vaccination. The receptors originated from an adult in good health.

J is TRBJ2-2 and V is TRBV5-4; D may correspond to TRBD1 or TRBD2 (6 bases each). V dropped 2 bases and J dropped 0 bases, with 11 bases sitting between them. The CDR3 totals 16 residues. Germline lookup yields CDR1 SGHNT and CDR2 YYREEE (reference sequence). The CDR3 nucleotides are TGTGCCAGCAGCTTCGGGGGCGGCCCGAACACCGGGGAGCTGTTTTTT. It yields the protein CASSFGGGPNTGELFF.

The chain carries TRBV29-1 and TRBJ2-7; 9 nucleotides agree with TRBD2. CDR3 size: 15 residues. Germline lookup yields CDR1 SQVTM and CDR2 ANQGSEA. V was pared by 5 bases and J by 2 bases, with 10 bases of the junction left unmatched. The CDR3, as DNA: TGCAGCGTTCCAGCGCTAGCGGGGCATCCCTACGAGCAGTACTTC. As protein: CSVPALAGHPYEQYF.

The CDR3 coding sequence is TGCGCCAGCAGCTCGGGCACAGATACGCAGTATTTT. Residues: CASSSGTDTQYF. The rearrangement uses TRBV5-1 and TRBJ2-3; no clear D gene. This CDR3 comprises 12 residues. Deletions cut 3 bases from V and 1 base from J, with 3 bases between. Germline assignment: CDR1 SGHRS and CDR2 YFSETQ.

In its sample, this clone was seen a few times. J is TRBJ2-7 and V is TRBV9; 11 bases are a match to TRBD2. This CDR3 is built from 14 residues. Unmatched junction bases numbered 1, after V lost 3 bases and J lost 2 bases. The V gene's germline CDR1 is SGDLS and CDR2 YYNGEE. The CDR3 loop reads CASSDSGGAYEQYF. The CDR3 DNA follows: TGTGCCAGCAGCGATAGCGGGGGGGCCTACGAGCAGTACTTC.

The chain links TRBV28 to TRBJ1-3, with a possible D match to TRBD1 (5 bases). The germline V and J ends were trimmed by 8 bases and 2 bases, with 13 bases remaining between them. The CDR3 runs 14 residues. The germline V gene encodes CDR1 MDHEN and CDR2 SYDVKM. This CDR3 is CASASGGTGNTIYF. The CDR3 nucleotides read TGTGCCAGCGCTAGTGGGGGAACTGGAAACACCATATATTTT.

This clone showed up just once. The rearrangement uses TRBV5-5 and TRBJ2-5; D possibly corresponds to TRBD1 (5 bases). V was clipped by 0 bases and J by 5 bases, with 8 bases between them. From germline, CDR1 is SGHKS and CDR2 YYEKEE (reference sequence). The CDR3 contains 13 residues. The CDR3 sequence: CASSLEGWETQYF. The DNA of the CDR3 is TGTGCCAGCAGCTTGGAGGGGTGGGAGACCCAGTACTTC.

The DNA of the CDR3 is TGTGCCAGCAGCAAATCGGCTGGACAGGGGAGTTCTGGAAACACCATATATTTT. Its protein is CASSKSAGQGSSGNTIYF. The rearrangement joins TRBV21-1 to TRBJ1-3; TRBD1, as called in the table, went unchecked against the DNA. TRBV21-1 is a listed pseudogene. The CDR3 has 18 residues.

The V call is TRBV5-1, the J call TRBJ2-3; TRBD2 matches at 12 bases. The ends lost 3 bases at V and 5 bases at J; junction bases unmatched: 7. Germline CDR1 reads SGHRS; CDR2 reads YFSETQ. This CDR3 is 16 amino acids long. The CDR3 is CASSSEGGLAGDTQYF. Here the CDR3 DNA reads TGCGCCAGCAGCTCTGAGGGGGGACTAGCGGGAGATACGCAGTATTTT.

The rearrangement links TRBV6-5 to TRBJ1-3; D uncertain. Trimming removed 2 bases at V and 0 bases at J, with 11 bases between. The germline gives CDR1 MNHEY, CDR2 SVGAGI. This CDR3 is built from 16 residues. The CDR3 protein is CASSYPEGSSGNTIYF. CDR3 bases: TGTGCCAGCAGTTACCCTGAAGGGAGCTCTGGAAACACCATATATTTT.

The chain recombines TRBV6-5 with TRBJ2-5; a possible D gene is TRBD2 (7 bases). Per germline, CDR1 MNHEY and CDR2 SVGAGI. The V end was cut by 8 bases, the J end by 1 base, with 17 bases between. The CDR3 extends over 15 amino acids. The CDR3 DNA is TGTGCCAGCGGGGGGCGCGGGGGCTTCCAAGAGACCCAGTACTTC. It codes for CASGGRGGFQETQYF.

The chain combines TRBV30 with TRBJ2-1; the D is unclear. CDR1 and CDR2 (germline): GTSNPN, SVGIG (reference sequence). The CDR3 is made up of 13 amino acids. Trimming pared 0 bases from V and 9 bases from J, leaving 12 bases between. The CDR3 DNA is TGTGCCTGGAGTGTCAAGGGCCAAACTGAGCAGTTCTTC. It yields the protein CAWSVKGQTEQFF.

The chain joins TRBV27 to TRBJ1-1; D might be TRBD1 (5 bases). Germline-derived CDR1 and CDR2 are MNHEY and SMNVEV (reference sequence). CDR3 length: 13 residues. V dropped 4 bases and J dropped 5 bases, with 11 bases sitting between them. In nucleotides, the CDR3 is TGTGCCAGCAGTTCGGCACAGGCGACTGAAGCTTTCTTT. Protein: CASSSAQATEAFF.

This CDR3 is CASSIGAQSGNTIYF. The CDR3 DNA reads TGTGCCAGTAGTATAGGGGCACAGTCTGGAAACACCATATATTTT. The J gene is TRBJ1-3, the V gene TRBV19, with no clear D. The CDR3 has 15 residues. Trimming pared 1 base from V and 1 base from J, leaving 8 bases between. CDR1 is LNHDA, CDR2 SQIVND, per germline (reference sequence).

The chain uses TRBV4-2 and TRBJ1-1; 8 bases fit TRBD1. The J segment lost 0 bases and the V segment lost 6 bases, leaving 9 bases of the junction unmatched. CDR1 LGHNA and CDR2 YNFKEQ come from the germline V gene. CDR3 length: 16 residues. CDR3 in amino acids: CASRQGAESMNTEAFF. In nucleotides, the CDR3 is TGTGCCAGCAGGCAGGGGGCAGAATCTATGAACACTGAAGCTTTCTTT.

The V call is TRBV7-8, the J call TRBJ1-5; the D gene is possibly TRBD1 (5 bases). V was clipped by 4 bases and J by 0 bases, with 19 bases between them. Germline assignment: CDR1 SGHVS and CDR2 FQNEAQ. The CDR3 totals 18 residues. As DNA, the CDR3 is TGTGCCAGCAGCTCAAAAACCGACAGTTTTTATAGCAATCAGCCCCAGCATTTT. Encoded protein: CASSSKTDSFYSNQPQHF.

A word on this clone: Sequence at one end of the junction differs from germline and may be a read error. This chain links TRBV2 with TRBJ2-5; D perhaps matches TRBD1 (5 bases). The CDR3 is 15 residues long. The V gene's germline CDR1 is SNHLY and CDR2 FYNNEI. DNA of the CDR3: TGTGTCAGCAGTGCAGGGCCCCAGGGTTGGGAGACCCAGTACTTC. Translating it yields CVSSAGPQGWETQYF.

V and J are TRBV5-1 and TRBJ2-1, with 10 bases fitting TRBD2. The ends lost 4 bases at V and 8 bases at J; junction bases unmatched: 12. The CDR3 extends over 16 amino acids. Looked up from germline, CDR1 is SGHRS and CDR2 is YFSETQ. CDR3 nucleotide sequence: TGCGCCAGCAGCATACAACTAGCGGGGCTGGGCGATGAGCAGTTCTTC. Translated: CASSIQLAGLGDEQFF.

This chain connects TRBV7-9 to TRBJ1-2; D unclear. The CDR3 has 13 residues. V lost 1 base, J lost 5 bases, and 8 bases lay in between. Germline-derived CDR1 and CDR2 are SEHNR and FQNEAQ (reference sequence). The CDR3 DNA reads TGTGCCAGCAGCTTAGTGGCGGGGTATGGCTACACCTTC. Protein: CASSLVAGYGYTF.

This clone has a single count. This chain uses TRBV25-1 with TRBJ2-2; D is ambiguous. The V end was cut by 2 bases, the J end by 1 base, with 5 bases between. The CDR3 has 14 residues. From germline, CDR1 is MGHDK and CDR2 SYGVNS. CDR3 DNA: TGTGCCAGCAGTGAACAGCTGAACACCGGGGAGCTGTTTTTT. It encodes CASSEQLNTGELFF.

The chain links TRBV12-3 or TRBV12-4 to TRBJ1-2, with D tentatively TRBD1 (5 bases). This CDR3 has 13 amino acids. Trimming removed 10 bases at V and 4 bases at J, with 16 bases between. In DNA form, the CDR3 reads TGTGCCACCTCGTTAGGGGACTTCTATGGCTACACCTTC. Residues: CATSLGDFYGYTF.

J is TRBJ2-1 and V is TRBV5-1; TRBD2 matches 11 bases. There are 16 residues in the CDR3. Germline V gene lookup returns CDR1 SGHRS and CDR2 YFSETQ. V lost 4 bases and J lost 4; bases outside the gene matches: 7. The CDR3 nucleotides read TGCGCCAGCAGCGAAGGACTAGCGGGCCTTTACAATGAGCAGTTCTTC. Amino acids: CASSEGLAGLYNEQFF. The variable domain in full, completed from reference TRBV5-1 and TRBJ2-1, reads KAGVTQTPRYLIKTRGQQVTLSCSPISGHRSVSWYQQTPGQGLQFLFEYFSETQRNKGNFPGRFSGRQFSNSRSEMNVSTLELGDSALYLCASSEGLAGLYNEQFFGPGTRLTVL.

This chain links TRBV4-2 with TRBJ1-1; D unclear. The germline CDR1 and CDR2 sequences are LGHNA and YNFKEQ. Deletions cut 1 base from V and 2 bases from J, with 5 bases between. The CDR3 consists of 13 residues. CDR3 in amino acids: CASSQGGNTEAFF. The CDR3 region has the DNA TGTGCCAGCAGCCAAGGGGGAAACACTGAAGCTTTCTTT.

This chain uses TRBV7-8 with TRBJ2-5, with a tentative D call TRBD2 (6 bases). V dropped 3 bases and J dropped 5 bases, with 16 bases sitting between them. Germline V CDR1 and CDR2: SGHVS, FQNEAQ. The CDR3 extends over 15 amino acids. Here the CDR3 reads CASSLGGTPMETQYF. The CDR3 coding sequence is TGTGCCAGCAGCTTGGGCGGGACTCCCATGGAGACCCAGTACTTC.